A single sample gave rise to the 16 T cell receptor beta chains below, sequenced in a study of T cell responses to AZD1222 COVID-19 vaccine. Libraries were prepared by immunoSEQ multiplex PCR; TCRdb keeps only in-frame clonotypes and omits some of them. The repertoire holds 45,000 to 50,000 clones, with around nine tenths as singletons. This specimen was peripheral blood, taken 28 days after the second AZD1222 dose. Source of these receptors: an adult who received the AZD1222 COVID-19 vaccine.

This chain joins TRBV11-2 and TRBJ2-1, with 11 bases identical to TRBD2. J lost 3 bases, V lost 5 bases, and 6 bases had no gene match. Germline CDR1 and CDR2: SGHAT and FQNNGV. This CDR3 has 16 residues. CDR3 in DNA: TGTGCCAGCAGCGAAACCGGGACTAGCGGCTACAATGAGCAGTTCTTC. Translating it yields CASSETGTSGYNEQFF.

The chain uses TRBV5-6 and TRBJ2-7, with D unclear. The CDR3 loop spans 15 amino acids. V dropped 4 bases and J dropped 0 bases, with 14 bases sitting between them. Germline-derived CDR1 and CDR2 are SGHDT and YYEEEE. For the CDR3, the DNA is TGTGCCAGCAGCCGCCCCAGCCTCTTCTCCTACGAGCAGTACTTC. Amino acid sequence: CASSRPSLFSYEQYF.

V gene TRBV9 combines with J gene TRBJ1-2; D is perhaps TRBD1 (6 bases). In germline, CDR1 is SGDLS, CDR2 YYNGEE. The CDR3 is 15 amino acids. Trimming removed 3 bases from V and 1 base from J, with 13 bases in between. CDR3 DNA: TGTGCCAGCAGCGACGTAGGGGGGTTTAACTATGGCTACACCTTC. Amino acid sequence: CASSDVGGFNYGYTF.

V and J are TRBV28 and TRBJ2-7, with a weak D call TRBD1 (5 bases). This CDR3 has 13 amino acids. Trimming pared 7 bases from V and 1 base from J, leaving 11 bases between. Looked up from germline, CDR1 is MDHEN and CDR2 is SYDVKM. Here the CDR3 DNA reads TGTGCCAGCATGGGGCAACTTTCCTACGAGCAGTACTTC. Encoded protein: CASMGQLSYEQYF.

The chain recombines TRBV19 with TRBJ1-2; the D is unclear. The CDR3 is 13 residues long. Germline CDR1 and CDR2: LNHDA and SQIVND (reference sequence). Trimming shortened V by 10 bases and J by 5 bases, and 17 bases separated the two germline ends. This CDR3 is CATSPQVRYGYTF. DNA of the CDR3: TGTGCCACCTCACCCCAGGTTCGGTATGGCTACACCTTC.

The rearrangement links TRBV2 to TRBJ1-4; tentatively, D is TRBD1 (5 bases). The V gene lost 7 bases and the J gene lost 7 bases, with 16 bases spanning the gap. Per germline, CDR1 SNHLY and CDR2 FYNNEI. The CDR3 runs 14 residues. The chain's CDR3 is CASNIDSGGEKLFF. Written as DNA, the CDR3 is TGTGCCAGCAATATCGACAGCGGCGGTGAAAAACTGTTTTTT. Looking up the rest from reference TRBV2 and TRBJ1-4 gives the full variable domain: EPEVTQTPSHQVTQMGQEVILRCVPISNHLYFYWYRQILGQKVEFLVSFYNNEISEKSEIFDDQFSVERPDGSNFTLKIRSTKLEDSAMYFCASNIDSGGEKLFFGSGTQLSVL.

DNA for the CDR3: TGCGCCAGCAGCTTGCCCTCTACAGGGGCCGAGAGCAATCAGCCCCAGCATTTT. This encodes CASSLPSTGAESNQPQHF. The V gene is TRBV5-1, the J gene TRBJ1-5; 7 nucleotides line up with TRBD1. The CDR3 length is 18 residues. The V gene's germline CDR1 is SGHRS and CDR2 YFSETQ. With 1 base clipped from V and 1 base from J, the junction kept 11 bases outside the gene matches.

The chain joins TRBV11-2 to TRBJ1-3; 7 bases align to TRBD1. CDR1 SGHAT and CDR2 FQNNGV come from the germline V gene. V trimming: 2 bases; J trimming: 0 bases; junction bases outside the gene matches: 10. This CDR3 spans 18 amino acids. The CDR3 here is CASSLFPLEGASGNTIYF. CDR3 in DNA: TGTGCCAGCAGCTTATTCCCCCTTGAGGGGGCCTCTGGAAACACCATATATTTT.

This clone has only one observation. The V gene is TRBV3-1 (or the pseudogene TRBV3-2), the J gene TRBJ1-5; no reliable D call. V was trimmed by 1 base and J by 7 bases, leaving 8 bases between them. Germline lookup yields CDR1 LGHDT and CDR2 YNNKEL (reference sequence). The CDR3 is made up of 13 amino acids. The CDR3 DNA reads as TGTGCCAGCAGCCAAGGGGTGGAACAGCCCCAGCATTTT. Amino acids: CASSQGVEQPQHF.

The V and J genes are TRBV6-4 and TRBJ2-2; 8 bases are shared with TRBD1. This CDR3 region has 14 residues. Germline V gives CDR1 MRHNA, CDR2 SNTAGT. V gave up 6 bases and J gave up 3 bases; unmatched junction bases: 3. CDR3 amino acids: CASRPTGDTGELFF. The CDR3 DNA follows: TGTGCCAGCAGACCGACAGGGGACACCGGGGAGCTGTTTTTT.

A word on this clone: The junction shows a germline mismatch at one end, possibly a read error. This chain's CDR3 is CASSLGQGSYRYTF. For the CDR3, the DNA is TGTGCCAGCAGCTTAGGACAGGGCTCCTATCGCTACACCTTC. The rearrangement joins TRBV7-9 to TRBJ1-2; 7 bases line up with TRBD1. The CDR3 has 14 amino acids. Per germline, CDR1 SEHNR and CDR2 FQNEAQ (reference sequence).

This chain links TRBV10-2 with TRBJ2-2, with 9 bases fitting TRBD2. The CDR3 consists of 14 residues. The V gene end was trimmed by 10 bases and the J gene end by 0 bases; junction bases not matched to a gene: 3. CDR1 is WSHSY, CDR2 SAAADI, per germline. The CDR3 nucleotides read TGCGCCACCGAGCGGGGGGCGAACACCGGGGAGCTGTTTTTT. Translating gives CATERGANTGELFF.

The genes are TRBV7-3 and TRBJ2-5, with TRBD2 identical over 8 bases. V was pared by 5 bases and J by 10 bases, with 9 bases of the junction left unmatched. This CDR3 is 13 amino acids long. Germline V lookup: CDR1 SGHTA, CDR2 FQGTGA. CDR3: CASSPLGLGIQYF. The DNA of the CDR3 is TGTGCCAGCAGCCCATTGGGACTAGGGATCCAGTACTTC.

In this sample, this clone turned up a few times. The chain couples TRBV4-3 to TRBJ1-6, with D perhaps matching TRBD1 (5 bases). This CDR3 is 19 amino acids long. The V end was cut by 1 base, the J end by 5 bases, with 21 bases between. Germline V CDR1 and CDR2: LGHNA, YSLEER. The CDR3 DNA reads TGCGCCAGCAGCCAAGGACTTATAGAGAGGGGTAGCGATAATTCACCCCTCCACTTT. It yields the protein CASSQGLIERGSDNSPLHF.

The sample holds one count of this clone. V is TRBV18 and J is TRBJ2-7; no firm D call. The CDR3 contains 17 residues. In germline, CDR1 is KGHSH, CDR2 LQKENI. V dropped 2 bases and J dropped 3 bases, with 20 bases sitting between them. CDR3 sequence reads: CASSPTDPSWGNYEQYF. CDR3 sequence (DNA): TGTGCCAGCTCACCAACAGACCCCTCATGGGGAAACTACGAGCAGTACTTC.

This rearrangement joins TRBV7-6 to TRBJ2-2; 9 bases agree with TRBD1. Trimming took 3 bases from V and 0 from J; bases not matched to a gene: 2. CDR1 is SGHVS and CDR2 is FNYEAQ in the germline V gene. CDR3 length equals 16 residues. CDR3 protein: CASSFTGGANTGELFF. In DNA form, the CDR3 reads TGTGCCAGCAGCTTTACAGGGGGCGCGAACACCGGGGAGCTGTTTTTT. The whole variable domain, filled in from reference TRBV7-6 and TRBJ2-2, reads GAGVSQSPRYKVTKRGQDVALRCDPISGHVSLYWYRQALGQGPEFLTYFNYEAQQDKSGLPNDRFSAERPEGSISTLTIQRTEQRDSAMYRCASSFTGGANTGELFFGEGSRLTVL.